This T cell receptor beta chain is from a study of shared clonotypes between healthy human individuals. The table came from immunoSEQ multiplex PCR; TCRdb's copy has only in-frame clones and leaves some out. The profile covers 2 million to 2.5 million clones, with 85% to 95% appearing a single time and approximately 1.7% taken by the ten largest. Study observations and caveats: Some clonotypes were shared by all four sorted-subset donors, while others were not shared. The non-shared ones had lower generation probabilities than the shared ones. For sorted subsets, rarefaction showed incomplete sequencing despite large depth. The authors sampled blood alone, and tissue repertoires likely differ.

Selected positively for CCR7 and CD45RO-negative, naive CD8 cells excluded terminally differentiated effector memory CD45RA+ cells. The CDR3 has 15 residues. Deletions cut 5 bases from V and 3 bases from J, with 17 bases between. CDR1 is MNHEY, CDR2 SMNVEV, per germline (reference sequence). A remark on this clone: Its antigen is as yet unknown.

J is TRBJ2-7 and V is TRBV27; D is unresolved. The sequencing sample was made of naive CD8+ T cells from PBMCs. This receptor was identified in a man younger than 35 in good health. Some clones in this sample may be carry-over from other donors' samples. For the CDR3, the DNA is TGTGCCAGCAGTCCGCTGATGGGCGTCGGCTACGAGCAGTACTTC. This sequence encodes CASSPLMGVGYEQYF.